This TCR beta chain was identified in a study of CD4 T cells in relation to SARS-CoV-2 and coronaviruses. As regards this clone: The antigen is not known.

Looked up from germline, CDR1 is MDHEN and CDR2 is SYDVKM. The CDR3 has 13 residues. V was cut by 4 bases and J by 1 base, with 7 bases left in between. Unexposed donor CD4+ T cells date from 2011-2018, before the COVID-19 pandemic. The cells were cultured for under 13 days before CD4+ T cells were isolated. Cells permitting, SARS-CoV-2 S/N and four cold-coronavirus spikes were tested on unexposed-donor CD4+ T cells. About 2 million PBMCs per well were cultured with about 9.8 IU/ml IL-2. Libraries were prepared by immunoSEQ multiplex PCR; TCRdb keeps only in-frame clonotypes and omits some of them. Of 20,000 to 25,000 clones in the sample, roughly 80% were seen once. Study observations and caveats: Compared with monoreactive clones, crossreactive clones showed significantly weaker SARS-CoV-2 expansion. Samples before the pandemic and after infection were not matched within any donor.

Input material: CD4+ T cells from PBMCs, cultured in vitro. The rearrangement links TRBV28 to TRBJ1-2, with D unresolved. The receptor was isolated from a human donor in good health. CDR3 sequence reads: CASSYVLNYGYTF. The CDR3 DNA follows: TGTGCCAGCAGTTACGTCCTTAACTATGGCTACACCTTC.